The next 30 T cell receptor beta chains were all read from a single sample in a study of T cells in Graves' hyperthyroidism and ophthalmopathy (dated 2019 in TCRdb). Libraries were made using multiplex PCR. Sequencing instrument: Illumina HiSeq 2000. The TCR beta CDR3 regions were amplified from RNA transcripts. For the first round of RT-PCR on the TCR CDR3, the HTBI primer set was used together with the Qiagen OneStep RT-PCR kit. TCRdb took the public reads, trimmed them with fastp at Q25, ran MiXCR for clone calling and kept in-frame beta chains. Each record represents a unique CDR3 protein, reported with the most common genes and DNA among its rows. The sample includes approximately 870,000 distinct CDR3 sequences, with over 35% observed a single time. The leading ten clones occupy 8.9% of the sample. The sequencing sample was made of blood. The receptor set was obtained from a man aged 18 to 30 with Graves' hyperthyroidism.

This chain connects TRBV20-1 to TRBJ2-5; unclear D gene. Germline V gives CDR1 DFQATT, CDR2 SNEGSKA (reference sequence). CDR3 length: 14 amino acids. Trimming shortened V by 1 base and J by 4 bases, and 13 bases separated the two germline ends. CDR3 sequence reads: CSARAGDGLETQYF. The CDR3, as DNA: TGCAGTGCTAGAGCAGGTGACGGGTTAGAGACCCAGTACTTC.

V usage is TRBV2 and J usage is TRBJ1-4, with TRBD1 identical over 7 bases. The J segment lost 7 bases and the V segment lost 5 bases, leaving 7 bases of the junction unmatched. CDR1 SNHLY and CDR2 FYNNEI come from the germline V gene. The length of the CDR3 is 14 residues. The CDR3 sequence: CASSYSGQAEKLFF. In nucleotides, the CDR3 is TGTGCCAGCAGTTACTCTGGACAGGCTGAAAAACTGTTTTTT.

This clonotype showed up just a few times. This chain connects TRBV10-3 to TRBJ1-3; D may be TRBD1 (5 bases). V gave up 10 bases and J gave up 0 bases, with 10 bases separating them. The CDR3 has 13 residues. Germline CDR1 ENHRY, CDR2 SYGVKD. CDR3 in DNA: TGTGCCACTACAGGAGACTCTGGAAACACCATATATTTT. Its translation is CATTGDSGNTIYF.

The J gene is TRBJ1-4, the V gene TRBV10-3; D call uncertain. Trimming cost V 0 bases and J 7 bases, with 9 bases left between them. Per the germline V gene, CDR1 is ENHRY and CDR2 is SYGVKD. This CDR3 region has 14 residues. The CDR3 is CAISESTGTEKLFF. The DNA for the CDR3 is TGTGCCATCAGTGAGTCGACCGGCACTGAAAAACTGTTTTTT.

As to this clonotype: A much larger clone differs from this one at a single base, so this may be a read error. The chain carries TRBV19 and TRBJ1-1; D not certain. In germline, CDR1 is LNHDA, CDR2 SQIVND (reference sequence). This CDR3 has 13 residues. The CDR3 protein is CASSARRETGAFF. The CDR3 DNA follows: TGTGCCAGTAGTGCCAGACGGGAGACTGGAGCTTTCTTT.

This chain joins TRBV19 and TRBJ1-5; possibly TRBD1 for D (5 bases). This CDR3 has 15 amino acids. CDR1 LNHDA and CDR2 SQIVND come from the germline V gene (reference sequence). Trimming left V 9 bases short and J 2 bases short, with 17 bases between. CDR3 nucleotide sequence: TGTGCCAGCAGTTTAGGGGCTGGCGGCAATCAGCCCCAGCATTTT. Translated, it gives CASSLGAGGNQPQHF.

The rearrangement uses TRBV19 and TRBJ1-1; the D is unclear. Germline lookup yields CDR1 LNHDA and CDR2 SQIVND (reference sequence). V lost 7 bases and J lost 6, with 18 bases in between. CDR3 size: 14 residues. CDR3 residues: CASISNSRLSEAFF. The CDR3 DNA reads TGTGCCAGTATTAGCAACAGCCGCCTTTCTGAAGCTTTCTTT.

Only one count was recorded for this clonotype. V is TRBV2 and J is TRBJ2-6, with D uncertain. The CDR3 loop spans 15 amino acids. Germline CDR1 reads SNHLY; CDR2 reads FYNNEI. Between the trimmed V and J ends, which lost 4 bases and 2 bases, there was a span of 9 bases. Written as DNA, the CDR3 is TGTGCCAGCAGTGCTCTCCGGGCTGGGGCCAACGTCCTGACTTTC. It specifies CASSALRAGANVLTF.

The CDR3 loop reads CASRNRDSSGNTIYF. The CDR3 nucleotides are TGTGCCAGCAGAAACAGGGACAGCTCTGGAAACACCATATATTTT. The V call is TRBV7-2, the J call TRBJ1-3; 7 bases are a match to TRBD1. The CDR3 loop spans 15 amino acids. The V segment lost 6 bases and the J segment 0 bases; nucleotides outside the gene matches: 5. CDR1 and CDR2 (germline): SGHTA, FQGNSA. The variable domain in full, with the rest retrieved from reference TRBV7-2 and TRBJ1-3, is GAGVSQSPSNKVTEKGKDVELRCDPISGHTALYWYRQSLGQGLEFLIYFQGNSAPDKSGLPSDRFSAERTGGSVSTLTIQRTQQEDSAVYLCASRNRDSSGNTIYFGEGSWLTVV.

In this sample, this clonotype turned up a few times. The chain has TRBV9 and TRBJ2-7; TRBD2 matches at 7 bases. J was trimmed by 3 bases and V by 4 bases; bases with no gene match: 7. Germline CDR1 is SGDLS and CDR2 is YYNGEE. This CDR3 region has 14 residues. The CDR3 DNA reads TGTGCCAGCAGCCGAGCGGGGAGCGACTACGAGCAGTACTTC. Residues: CASSRAGSDYEQYF.

The chain combines TRBV7-9 with TRBJ2-5, with TRBD1 matching 9 bases. V was clipped by 9 bases and J by 5 bases; unmatched bases: 16. In germline, CDR1 is SEHNR, CDR2 FQNEAQ (reference sequence). The CDR3 runs to 16 residues. The CDR3 coding sequence is TGTGCCAGTAACCCGGGGACAGGGTACTTTAGGGAGACCCAGTACTTC. Translating gives CASNPGTGYFRETQYF.

The V and J genes are TRBV9 and TRBJ2-5; D could derive from TRBD1 or TRBD2 (5 bases each). V was shortened by 4 bases and J by 1 base, with 17 bases between the two germline ends. Germline V gives CDR1 SGDLS, CDR2 YYNGEE. The CDR3 runs to 16 residues. CDR3 protein: CASSLFEGLIQETQYF. The CDR3 DNA is TGTGCCAGCAGCTTGTTTGAGGGGCTGATCCAAGAGACCCAGTACTTC. The complete variable domain, with remaining parts taken from reference TRBV9 and TRBJ2-5, reads DSGVTQTPKHLITATGQRVTLRCSPRSGDLSVYWYQQSLDQGLQFLIQYYNGEERAKGNILERFSAQQFPDLHSELNLSSLELGDSALYFCASSLFEGLIQETQYFGPGTRLLVL.

This clonotype was detected only a few times. This chain joins TRBV19 and TRBJ1-5; D may be TRBD1 (5 bases). The V and J ends lost 9 bases and 3 bases respectively, with 15 bases between them. Germline CDR1 is LNHDA and CDR2 is SQIVND (reference sequence). The CDR3 is made up of 14 amino acids. CDR3 in amino acids: CASIPQGVNQPQHF. CDR3 sequence (DNA): TGTGCCAGCATACCCCAGGGAGTCAATCAGCCCCAGCATTTT.

As concerns this clonotype: The junction departs from germline at one end; a sequencing error may be responsible. CDR3 loop: CASSLGSRGLEQYF. The CDR3 DNA follows: TGTGCCAGCAGTTTAGGCTCACGGGGCCTCGAGCAGTACTTC. V usage is TRBV7-9 and J usage is TRBJ2-7; D is perhaps TRBD1 or TRBD2 (5 bases each). Germline V gene data show CDR1 as SEHNR and CDR2 as FQNEAQ (reference sequence). This CDR3 has 14 amino acids. Combining the CDR3 with reference TRBV7-9 and TRBJ2-7 gives the whole variable domain DTGVSQNPRHKITKRGQNVTFRCDPISEHNRLYWYRQTLGQGPEFLTYFQNEAQLEKSRLLSDRFSAERPKGSFSTLEIQRTEQGDSAMYLCASSLGSRGLEQYFGPGTRLTVT.

In its sample, this clonotype was seen many times. The CDR3 is CASSFGENGYTF. For the CDR3, the DNA is TGTGCCAGCAGCTTCGGGGAAAATGGCTACACCTTC. This chain joins TRBV7-2 and TRBJ1-2; D not resolved. Germline CDR1 reads SGHTA; CDR2 reads FQGNSA. V was clipped by 3 bases and J by 6 bases, with 8 bases between them. The CDR3 totals 12 residues.

In this sample, this clonotype turned up a few times. The chain joins TRBV5-4 to TRBJ2-2; 10 bases map to TRBD1. The CDR3 runs 16 residues. Trimming cost V 5 bases and J 7 bases; bases outside gene matches: 11. From germline, CDR1 is SGHNT and CDR2 YYREEE (reference sequence). In nucleotides, the CDR3 is TGTGCCAGCAGAATCGCGGGACAGGGGCGAAACGGGGAGCTGTTTTTT. Residues: CASRIAGQGRNGELFF.

The chain has TRBV12-3 or TRBV12-4 and TRBJ1-1; 12 bases line up with TRBD1. With V trimmed by 1 base and J by 10 bases, 4 bases remained unmatched. This CDR3 is 14 amino acids long. The CDR3 sequence: CASSLDGTGGVAFF. CDR3 in DNA: TGTGCCAGCAGTTTAGATGGGACAGGGGGCGTAGCTTTCTTT.

The CDR3 DNA follows: TGTGCCAGCAGCTTTAGAGCGACGAAGACCCAGTACTTC. Translating gives CASSFRATKTQYF. The chain is built from TRBV7-2 and TRBJ2-5; D ambiguous. Per the germline V gene, CDR1 is SGHTA and CDR2 is FQGNSA. Trimming removed 3 bases at V and 6 bases at J, with 11 bases between. The CDR3 covers 13 residues.

This clonotype was detected only a few times. The chain joins TRBV19 to TRBJ2-5; TRBD1 matches 9 bases. Germline CDR1 reads LNHDA; CDR2 reads SQIVND (reference sequence). The V and J ends lost 5 bases and 5 bases, in that order; junction bases with no gene match: 9. This CDR3 contains 15 residues. The chain's CDR3 is CASSPGTGLVETQYF. For the CDR3, the DNA is TGTGCCAGTAGTCCCGGGACAGGGCTCGTGGAGACCCAGTACTTC.

This sequence joins TRBV2 and TRBJ2-2; TRBD2 might be the D (6 bases). Germline V gene lookup returns CDR1 SNHLY and CDR2 FYNNEI. V was cut by 11 bases and J by 1 base, with 11 bases left in between. This CDR3 contains 13 residues. The CDR3 coding sequence is TGTGCCGGCCAGGGACTGAACACCGGGGAGCTGTTTTTT. Its translation is CAGQGLNTGELFF.

In its sample, this clonotype was seen a few times. The V call is TRBV9, the J call TRBJ2-2; D is ambiguous. V shed 1 base and J shed 3 bases, with 10 bases lying between them. The CDR3 consists of 15 residues. Looked up from germline, CDR1 is SGDLS and CDR2 is YYNGEE. The CDR3 spells CASSVLVGDTGELFF. The CDR3 DNA reads TGTGCCAGCAGCGTACTAGTAGGCGACACCGGGGAGCTGTTTTTT.

This clonotype has a count of ten or more. The CDR3 DNA is TGTGCCATCAGTGAGTCGTCACAGGGGAACAATTCACCCCTCCACTTT. This translates into CAISESSQGNNSPLHF. The chain carries TRBV10-3 and TRBJ1-6; 7 positions agree with TRBD1. This CDR3 contains 16 residues. Germline lookup yields CDR1 ENHRY and CDR2 SYGVKD. Losses at the gene ends were 0 bases for V and 7 bases for J; bases not matched to a gene: 6.

This clonotype was picked up one time. This chain connects TRBV3-1 to TRBJ1-5, with D unresolved. CDR1 LGHDT and CDR2 YNNKEL come from the germline V gene (reference sequence). The length of the CDR3 is 15 residues. V was clipped by 0 bases and J by 4 bases, with 10 bases between them. The CDR3 loop reads CASSQDPTTNQPQHF. The CDR3 bases are TGTGCCAGCAGCCAAGATCCTACAACGAATCAGCCCCAGCATTTT.

The chain joins TRBV20-1 to TRBJ2-7, with D tentatively TRBD1 (6 bases). CDR3 length: 13 residues. Germline CDR1 and CDR2: DFQATT and SNEGSKA (reference sequence). Trimming pared 6 bases from V and 0 bases from J, leaving 12 bases between. The CDR3 reads CSALGQFSYEQYF. The CDR3 DNA reads TGCAGTGCCTTAGGACAGTTCTCCTACGAGCAGTACTTC.

The V call is TRBV4-2, the J call TRBJ1-2; the match to TRBD1 covers 7 bases. V was clipped by 4 bases and J by 8 bases; unmatched bases: 10. Germline loops: CDR1 LGHNA, CDR2 YNFKEQ. This CDR3 is 14 amino acids long. CDR3 sequence (DNA): TGTGCCAGCAGCCCCACAGTGACAGGGACAGGCTACACCTTC. Protein: CASSPTVTGTGYTF.

Worth noting for this clonotype: This CDR3 is missing its conserved last phenylalanine or tryptophan, likely due to a read error. No DNA is shown, since the ends of the CDR3 on it are uncertain; the CDR3 is the one TCRdb lists. The rearrangement links TRBV2 to TRBJ2-5; the listed D gene, TRBD1, was not tested against the DNA. Germline V lookup: CDR1 SNHLY, CDR2 FYNNEI. Ends included, the CDR3 has 13 residues. The CDR3 here is CASSDHRVGTFGS.

This rearrangement joins TRBV20-1 to TRBJ2-7; D is undetermined. Germline CDR1 and CDR2: DFQATT and SNEGSKA (reference sequence). Trimming shortened V by 3 bases and J by 0 bases, and 15 bases separated the two germline ends. CDR3 length: 15 residues. CDR3 in DNA: TGCAGTGCTAGTTGGTACAGCCGAAGCTCCTACGAGCAGTACTTC. Translating gives CSASWYSRSSYEQYF.

As to this clonotype: A much larger clone differs from this one at a single base, so this may be a read error. V gene TRBV20-1 combines with J gene TRBJ1-4; D remains ambiguous. This CDR3 contains 14 residues. The germline CDR1 and CDR2 sequences are DFQATT and SNEGSKA (reference sequence). V was clipped by 8 bases and J by 7 bases, with 20 bases between them. CDR3 DNA: TGCAGTACCTGGACGGCCGGTCAGAGTGAAAAACTGTTTTTT. Translation gives CSTWTAGQSEKLFF.

The V and J genes are TRBV7-9 and TRBJ2-7; 7 nucleotides match TRBD1. The CDR3 sequence is 17 residues long. Losses at the gene ends were 7 bases for V and 6 bases for J; bases not matched to a gene: 21. CDR1 and CDR2 (germline): SEHNR, FQNEAQ (reference sequence). The CDR3 nucleotides read TGTGCCAGCATGAGGGGGCAATACCAGAGCGGACCCCTCGAGCAGTACTTC. It codes for CASMRGQYQSGPLEQYF.

This chain links TRBV7-3 with TRBJ2-2; D is undetermined. Trimming stripped 1 base from V and 5 bases from J, with 17 bases between. The germline V gene has CDR1 SGHTA and CDR2 FQGTGA. The CDR3 runs 17 residues. CDR3 loop: CASSLKGYRGSTGELFF. DNA for the CDR3: TGTGCCAGCAGCTTAAAAGGGTATAGAGGTTCGACCGGGGAGCTGTTTTTT.